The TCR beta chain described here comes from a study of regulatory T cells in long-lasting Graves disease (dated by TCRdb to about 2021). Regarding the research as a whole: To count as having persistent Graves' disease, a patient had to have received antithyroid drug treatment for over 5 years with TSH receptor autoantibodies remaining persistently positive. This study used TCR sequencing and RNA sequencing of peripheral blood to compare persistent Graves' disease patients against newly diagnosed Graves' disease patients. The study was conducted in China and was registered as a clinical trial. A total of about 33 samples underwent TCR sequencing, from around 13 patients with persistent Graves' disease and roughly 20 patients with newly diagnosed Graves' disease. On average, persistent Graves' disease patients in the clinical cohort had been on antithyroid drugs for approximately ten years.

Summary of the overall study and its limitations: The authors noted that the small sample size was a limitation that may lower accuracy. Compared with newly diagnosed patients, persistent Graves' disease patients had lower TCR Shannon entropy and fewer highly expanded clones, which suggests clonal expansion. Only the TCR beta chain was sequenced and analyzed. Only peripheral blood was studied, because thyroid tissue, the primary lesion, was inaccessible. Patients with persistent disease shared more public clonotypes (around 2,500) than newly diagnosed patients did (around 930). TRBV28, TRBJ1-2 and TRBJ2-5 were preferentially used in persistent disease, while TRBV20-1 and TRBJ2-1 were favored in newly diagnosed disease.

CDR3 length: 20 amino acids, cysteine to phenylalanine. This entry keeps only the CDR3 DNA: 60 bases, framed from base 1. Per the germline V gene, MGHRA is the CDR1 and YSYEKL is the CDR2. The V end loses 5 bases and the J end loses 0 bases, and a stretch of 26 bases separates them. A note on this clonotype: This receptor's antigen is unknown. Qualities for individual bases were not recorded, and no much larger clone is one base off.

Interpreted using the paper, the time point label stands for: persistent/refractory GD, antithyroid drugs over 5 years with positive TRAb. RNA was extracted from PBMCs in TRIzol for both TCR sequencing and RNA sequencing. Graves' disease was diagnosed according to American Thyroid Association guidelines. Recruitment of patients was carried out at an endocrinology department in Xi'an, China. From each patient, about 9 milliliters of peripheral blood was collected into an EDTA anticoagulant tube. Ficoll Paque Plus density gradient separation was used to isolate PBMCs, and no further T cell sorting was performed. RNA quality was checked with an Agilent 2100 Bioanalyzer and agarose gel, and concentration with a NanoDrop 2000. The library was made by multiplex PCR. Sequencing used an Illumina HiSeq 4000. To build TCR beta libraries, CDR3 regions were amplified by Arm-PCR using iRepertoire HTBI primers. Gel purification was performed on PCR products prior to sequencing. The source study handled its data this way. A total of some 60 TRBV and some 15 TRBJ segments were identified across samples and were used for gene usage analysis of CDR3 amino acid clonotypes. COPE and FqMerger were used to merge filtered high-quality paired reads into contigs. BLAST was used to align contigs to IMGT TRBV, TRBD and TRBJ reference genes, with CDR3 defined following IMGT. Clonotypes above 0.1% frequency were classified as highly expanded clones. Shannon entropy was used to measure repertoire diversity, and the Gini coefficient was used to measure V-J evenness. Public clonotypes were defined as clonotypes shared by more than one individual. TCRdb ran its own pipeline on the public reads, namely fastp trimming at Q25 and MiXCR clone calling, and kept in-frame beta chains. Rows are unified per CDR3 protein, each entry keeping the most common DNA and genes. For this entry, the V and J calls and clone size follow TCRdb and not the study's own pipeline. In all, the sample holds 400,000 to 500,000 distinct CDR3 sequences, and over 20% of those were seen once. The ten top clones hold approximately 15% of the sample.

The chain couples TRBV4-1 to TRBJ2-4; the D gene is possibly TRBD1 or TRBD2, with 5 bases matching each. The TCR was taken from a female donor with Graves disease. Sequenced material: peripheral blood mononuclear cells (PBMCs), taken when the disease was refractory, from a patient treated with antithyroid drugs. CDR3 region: CASSKREQAGPYLAKNIQYF. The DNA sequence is TGCGCCAGCAGCAAACGGGAACAGGCTGGACCTTATCTAGCCAAAAACATTCAGTACTTC.